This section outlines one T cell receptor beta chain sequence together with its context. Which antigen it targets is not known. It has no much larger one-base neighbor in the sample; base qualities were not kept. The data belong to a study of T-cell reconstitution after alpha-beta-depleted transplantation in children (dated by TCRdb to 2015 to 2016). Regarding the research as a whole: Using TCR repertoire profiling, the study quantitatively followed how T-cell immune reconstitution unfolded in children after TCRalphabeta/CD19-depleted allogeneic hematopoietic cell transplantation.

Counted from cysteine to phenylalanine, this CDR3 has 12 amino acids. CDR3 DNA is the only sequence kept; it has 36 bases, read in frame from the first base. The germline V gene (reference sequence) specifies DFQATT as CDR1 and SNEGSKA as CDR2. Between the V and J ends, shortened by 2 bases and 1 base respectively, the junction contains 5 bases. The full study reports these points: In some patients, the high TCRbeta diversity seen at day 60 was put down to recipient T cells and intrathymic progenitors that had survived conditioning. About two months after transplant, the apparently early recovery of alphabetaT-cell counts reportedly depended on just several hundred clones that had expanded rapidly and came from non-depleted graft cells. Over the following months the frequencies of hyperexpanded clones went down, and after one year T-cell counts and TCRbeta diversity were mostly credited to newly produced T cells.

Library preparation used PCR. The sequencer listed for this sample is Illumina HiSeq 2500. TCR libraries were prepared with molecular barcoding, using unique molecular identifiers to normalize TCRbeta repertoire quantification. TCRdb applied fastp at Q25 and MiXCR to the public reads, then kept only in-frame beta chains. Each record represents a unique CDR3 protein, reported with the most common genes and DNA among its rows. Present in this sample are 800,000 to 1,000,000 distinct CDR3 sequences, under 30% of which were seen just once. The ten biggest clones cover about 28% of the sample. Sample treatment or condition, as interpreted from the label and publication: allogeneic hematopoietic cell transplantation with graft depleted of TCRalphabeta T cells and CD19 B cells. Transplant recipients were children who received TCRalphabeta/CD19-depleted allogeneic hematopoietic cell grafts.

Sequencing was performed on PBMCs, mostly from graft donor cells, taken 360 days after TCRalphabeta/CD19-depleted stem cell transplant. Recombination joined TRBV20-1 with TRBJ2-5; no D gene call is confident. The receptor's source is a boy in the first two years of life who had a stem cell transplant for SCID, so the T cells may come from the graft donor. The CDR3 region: CSARYFQETQYF. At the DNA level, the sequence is TGCAGTGCTAGATACTTCCAAGAGACCCAGTACTTC.